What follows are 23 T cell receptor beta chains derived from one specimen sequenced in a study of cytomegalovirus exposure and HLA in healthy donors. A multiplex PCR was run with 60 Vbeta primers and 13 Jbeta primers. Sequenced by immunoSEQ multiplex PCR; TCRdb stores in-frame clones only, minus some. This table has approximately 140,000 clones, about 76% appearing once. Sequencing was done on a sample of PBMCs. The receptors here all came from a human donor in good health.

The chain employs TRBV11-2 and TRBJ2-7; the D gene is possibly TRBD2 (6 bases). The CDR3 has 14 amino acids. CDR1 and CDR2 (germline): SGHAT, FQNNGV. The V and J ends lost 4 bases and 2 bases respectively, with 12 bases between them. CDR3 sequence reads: CASSWGGTAYEQYF. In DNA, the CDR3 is TGTGCCAGCAGCTGGGGCGGGACCGCCTACGAGCAGTACTTC.

CDR3 coding DNA: TGTGCCATCAGTGATACAGCTACGAACACCGGGGAGCTGTTTTTT. Its translation is CAISDTATNTGELFF. The rearrangement links TRBV10-3 to TRBJ2-2; D is uncertain. Germline CDR1 is ENHRY and CDR2 is SYGVKD. CDR3 size: 15 residues. Trimming pared 3 bases from V and 0 bases from J, leaving 8 bases between.

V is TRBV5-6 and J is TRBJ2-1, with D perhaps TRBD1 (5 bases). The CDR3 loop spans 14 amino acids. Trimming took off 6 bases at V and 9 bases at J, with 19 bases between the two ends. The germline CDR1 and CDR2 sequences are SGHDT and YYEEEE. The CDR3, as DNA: TGTGCCAGCAATCCGACAGCCCGGGTGAGTGAGCAGTTCTTC. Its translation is CASNPTARVSEQFF.

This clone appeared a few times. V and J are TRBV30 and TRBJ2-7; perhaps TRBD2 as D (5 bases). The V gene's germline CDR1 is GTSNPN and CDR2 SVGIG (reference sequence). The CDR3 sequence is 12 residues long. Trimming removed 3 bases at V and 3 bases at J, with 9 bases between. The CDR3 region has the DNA TGTGCCTGGAGCCGGGGATTCTACGAGCAGTACTTC. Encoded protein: CAWSRGFYEQYF.

CDR3 loop: CASSVGPGGEETQYF. The CDR3 DNA follows: TGTGCCAGCAGCGTAGGGCCGGGAGGGGAAGAGACCCAGTACTTC. The chain carries TRBV9 and TRBJ2-5, with 8 nucleotides matching TRBD2. The germline V gene encodes CDR1 SGDLS and CDR2 YYNGEE. The V gene end was trimmed by 0 bases and the J gene end by 3 bases; junction bases not matched to a gene: 4. This CDR3 has 15 residues.

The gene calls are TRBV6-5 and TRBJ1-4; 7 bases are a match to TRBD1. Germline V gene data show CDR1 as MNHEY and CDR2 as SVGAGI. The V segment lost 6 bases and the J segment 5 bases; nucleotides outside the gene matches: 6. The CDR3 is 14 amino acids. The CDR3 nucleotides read TGTGCCAGCAGGGAGGGACAGACGAATGAAAAACTGTTTTTT. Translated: CASREGQTNEKLFF.

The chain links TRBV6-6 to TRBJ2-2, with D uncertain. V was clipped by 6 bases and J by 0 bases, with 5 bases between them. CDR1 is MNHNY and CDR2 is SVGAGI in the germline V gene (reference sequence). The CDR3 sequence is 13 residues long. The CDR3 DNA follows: TGTGCCAGCAGCCCAACGAACACCGGGGAGCTGTTTTTT. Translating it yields CASSPTNTGELFF.

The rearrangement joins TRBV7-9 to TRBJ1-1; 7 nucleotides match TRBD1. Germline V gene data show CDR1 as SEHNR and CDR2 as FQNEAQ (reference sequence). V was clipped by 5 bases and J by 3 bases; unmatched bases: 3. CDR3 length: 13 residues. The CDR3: CASSLGQYTEAFF. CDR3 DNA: TGTGCCAGCAGCCTGGGACAGTACACTGAAGCTTTCTTT.

CDR3 loop: CASSVVASGADEQYF. DNA for the CDR3: TGTGCCAGCAGCGTAGTTGCTAGCGGGGCGGACGAGCAGTACTTC. This rearrangement joins TRBV9 to TRBJ2-7; 9 positions match TRBD2. In germline, CDR1 is SGDLS, CDR2 YYNGEE. V shed 0 bases, J shed 5 bases, and the junction held 6 bases outside the gene matches. The CDR3 runs to 15 residues.

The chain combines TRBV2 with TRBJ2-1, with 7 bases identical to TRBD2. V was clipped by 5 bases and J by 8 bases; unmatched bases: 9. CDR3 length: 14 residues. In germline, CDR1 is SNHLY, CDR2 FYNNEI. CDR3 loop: CASSLDRGGDEQFF. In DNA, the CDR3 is TGTGCCAGCAGTCTCGACCGTGGGGGGGATGAGCAGTTCTTC.

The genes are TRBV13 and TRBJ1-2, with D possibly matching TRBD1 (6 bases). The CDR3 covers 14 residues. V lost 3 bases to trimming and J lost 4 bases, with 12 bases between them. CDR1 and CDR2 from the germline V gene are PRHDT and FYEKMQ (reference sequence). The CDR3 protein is CASSFRDNLYGYTF. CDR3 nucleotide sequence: TGTGCCAGCAGCTTCCGGGACAACCTCTATGGCTACACCTTC. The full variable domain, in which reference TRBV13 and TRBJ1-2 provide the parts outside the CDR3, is AAGVIQSPRHLIKEKRETATLKCYPIPRHDTVYWYQQGPGQDPQFLISFYEKMQSDKGSIPDRFSAQQFSDYHSELNMSSLELGDSALYFCASSFRDNLYGYTFGSGTRLTVV.

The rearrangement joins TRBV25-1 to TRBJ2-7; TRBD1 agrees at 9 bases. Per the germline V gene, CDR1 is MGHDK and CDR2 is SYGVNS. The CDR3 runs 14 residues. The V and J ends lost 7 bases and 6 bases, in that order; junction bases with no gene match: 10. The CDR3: CASTPGQGVCEQYF. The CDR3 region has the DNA TGTGCCAGCACGCCGGGACAGGGTGTATGCGAGCAGTACTTC.

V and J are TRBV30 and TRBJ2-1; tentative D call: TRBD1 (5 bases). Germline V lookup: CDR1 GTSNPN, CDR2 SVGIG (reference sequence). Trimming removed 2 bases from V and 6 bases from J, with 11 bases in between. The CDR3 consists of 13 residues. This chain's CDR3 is CAWSWRRGNEQFF. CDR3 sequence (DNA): TGTGCCTGGAGTTGGCGTAGGGGCAATGAGCAGTTCTTC.

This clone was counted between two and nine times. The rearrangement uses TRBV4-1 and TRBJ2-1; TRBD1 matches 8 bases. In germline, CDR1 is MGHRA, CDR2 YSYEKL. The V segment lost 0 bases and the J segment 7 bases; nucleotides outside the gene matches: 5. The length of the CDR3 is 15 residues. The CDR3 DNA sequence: TGCGCCAGCAGCCAAGACAGGGGGCTTTCGAATGAGCAGTTCTTC. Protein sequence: CASSQDRGLSNEQFF.

The CDR3 DNA reads as TGTGCCAGTAGTATTGGGTCAGGGGTAAATGAGCAGTTCTTC. This gives the protein CASSIGSGVNEQFF. This sequence joins TRBV19 and TRBJ2-1, with D perhaps TRBD1 (6 bases). Between the trimmed V and J ends, which lost 3 bases and 7 bases, there was a span of 13 bases. Germline loops: CDR1 LNHDA, CDR2 SQIVND (reference sequence). The CDR3 is made up of 14 amino acids.

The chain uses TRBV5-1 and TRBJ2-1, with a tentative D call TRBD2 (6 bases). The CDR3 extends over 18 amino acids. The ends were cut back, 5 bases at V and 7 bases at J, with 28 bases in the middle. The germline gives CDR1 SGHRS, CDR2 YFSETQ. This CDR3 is CASSPQTSIRRTPNEQFF. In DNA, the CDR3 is TGCGCCAGCAGTCCTCAGACTAGTATAAGGCGAACTCCAAATGAGCAGTTCTTC.

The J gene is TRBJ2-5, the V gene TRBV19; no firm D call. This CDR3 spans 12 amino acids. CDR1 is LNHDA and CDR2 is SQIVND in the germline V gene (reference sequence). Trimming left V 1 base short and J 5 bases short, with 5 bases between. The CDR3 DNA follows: TGTGCCAGTAGTATAGGAGGCGAGACCCAGTACTTC. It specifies CASSIGGETQYF.

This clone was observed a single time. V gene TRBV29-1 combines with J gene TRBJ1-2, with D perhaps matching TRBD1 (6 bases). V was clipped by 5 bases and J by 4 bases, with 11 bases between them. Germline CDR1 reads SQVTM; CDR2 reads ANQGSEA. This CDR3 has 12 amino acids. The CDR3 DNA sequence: TGCAGCGTTCAGACAGGCCCCTATGGCTACACCTTC. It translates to CSVQTGPYGYTF.

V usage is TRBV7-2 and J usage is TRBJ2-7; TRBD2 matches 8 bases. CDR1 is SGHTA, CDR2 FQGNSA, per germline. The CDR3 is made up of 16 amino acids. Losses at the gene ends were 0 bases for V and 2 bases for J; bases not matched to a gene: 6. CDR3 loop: CASSLASGSATYEQYF. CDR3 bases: TGTGCCAGCAGCTTAGCAAGCGGGAGCGCTACCTACGAGCAGTACTTC.

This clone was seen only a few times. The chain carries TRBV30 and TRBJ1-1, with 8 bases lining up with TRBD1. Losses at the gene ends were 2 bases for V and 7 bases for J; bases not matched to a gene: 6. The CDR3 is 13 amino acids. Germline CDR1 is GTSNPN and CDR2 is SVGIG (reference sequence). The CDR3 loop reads CAWSFGQGFEAFF. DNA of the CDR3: TGTGCCTGGAGTTTCGGACAGGGTTTTGAAGCTTTCTTT.

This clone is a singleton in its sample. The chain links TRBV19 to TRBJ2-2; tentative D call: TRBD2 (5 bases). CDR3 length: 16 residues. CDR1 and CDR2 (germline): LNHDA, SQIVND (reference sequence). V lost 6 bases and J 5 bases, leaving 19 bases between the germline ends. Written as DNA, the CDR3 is TGTGCCAGTAGCCGCCGGGCGGGCCATAATACCGGGGAGCTGTTTTTT. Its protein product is CASSRRAGHNTGELFF.

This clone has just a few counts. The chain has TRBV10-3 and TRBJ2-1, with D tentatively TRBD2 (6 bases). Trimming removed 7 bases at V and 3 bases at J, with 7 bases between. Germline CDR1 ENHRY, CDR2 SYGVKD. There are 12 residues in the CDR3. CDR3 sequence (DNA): TGTGCCATCACGACTAGCTACAATGAGCAGTTCTTC. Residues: CAITTSYNEQFF.

The chain's CDR3 is CASSKGLAGPGETQYF. The CDR3 DNA reads TGTGCCAGCAGTAAGGGACTAGCGGGTCCTGGAGAGACCCAGTACTTC. This chain uses TRBV27 with TRBJ2-5; 12 bases are a match to TRBD2. Germline trimming cut 5 bases from V and 4 bases from J; bases unmatched to any gene: 8. Germline V lookup: CDR1 MNHEY, CDR2 SMNVEV (reference sequence). The CDR3 covers 16 residues.